The clone carrying this T cell receptor (beta chain) was seen ten or more times. The entry originates in a study of early T cells in non-severe SARS-CoV-2 infection. Study as a whole: Chains were unpaired, as sequencing was done on bulk RNA from unsorted whole blood.

Trimming removed 1 base at V and 0 bases at J, with 23 bases between. Germline CDR1 and CDR2: SGHTA and FQGTGA. The CDR3 spans 20 residues. Attachment of unique molecular identifiers was made to individual cDNA molecules. TCRdb re-called the 5' RACE reads with MiXCR, one entry per CDR3 protein. The sample holds approximately 26,000 distinct CDR3 sequences, 4.4% seen once. The sample taken for sequencing was whole blood. The origin of this receptor is an adult who was a healthcare worker with PCR-confirmed SARS-CoV-2 infection or an uninfected control (not recorded which). The chain couples TRBV7-3 to TRBJ2-3, with a weak D call TRBD2 (6 bases). The CDR3 region is CASSLRASVRGDSSTDTQYF. Here the CDR3 DNA reads TGTGCCAGCAGCTTAAGGGCTAGCGTACGGGGAGATTCTAGCACAGATACGCAGTATTTT.